This TCR beta chain was obtained from a study of shared clonotypes between healthy human individuals (TCRdb year 2020). Broadly, across the study: A few men and a couple of women, aged 18 to 49 years, made up the cohort. Leukapheresis yielded between about 0.85 and 9.5 billion PBMCs per donor. To estimate repertoire size and how much clonotypes are shared between individuals, the study performed deep sequencing of blood TCR repertoires from about 5 healthy adults. Libraries were prepared and TCR repertoires were sequenced by different laboratories using diverse techniques, in order to increase sequencing depth and limit assay-specific biases. Per donor, three plates each were used for CD4 naive and CD4 memory, two for CD8 naive, and one for CD8 memory. Study-wide findings and limitations: Sampling was restricted to blood, and TCR repertoires in tissue are likely to differ from TCR repertoires in blood. Sharing across a few donors was observed for about 5% of naive CD4, over 3% of naive CD8, 2% to 2.5% of memory CD4, and about 0.38% of memory CD8 clonotypes. Clonotypes shared by all four sorted-subset donors showed higher generation probabilities than non-shared clonotypes. Based on pairwise subsampling, the degree of clonotype sharing among donors was expected to be affected by sequencing depth. Even with the large sequencing depth, rarefaction of the sorted-subset datasets indicated that sequencing was incomplete. The genetic and exposure-history diversity represented was limited by the small number of donors. Estimated clonotype richness was generally larger for naive than for memory subsets.

The germline V gene encodes CDR1 MNHEY and CDR2 SMNVEV (reference sequence). V trim: 4 bases; J trim: 5 bases; unmatched bases: 3. Taken from cysteine to phenylalanine, the CDR3 has 14 residues. Of all the DNA, just the CDR3 is kept, 42 bases in frame from base 1. As to this clone: The antigen this receptor binds is unknown. Base quality data are lacking; no much larger clone is found one base away. The same CDR3 is also encoded by other DNA sequences in this sample.

For the CD8 naive samples, CD45RO-negative cells were positively selected for CCR7, yielding a CD45RA+CCR7+ population from which TemRA cells were excluded. The donors were healthy, HIV-negative adults with no recently reported acute infections or vaccinations. All donors were Caucasian adults living in Nashville, Tennessee, USA. Blood was obtained by leukapheresis, after which PBMCs were separated by Ficoll-Histopaque density gradient centrifugation and cryopreserved in liquid nitrogen vapor phase. Purity and quantity of every magnetically sorted T cell population were checked by analytical flow cytometry. From each sorted fraction, genomic DNA was isolated and quantified by UV absorbance on a Nanodrop 2000c. Using the deep immunoSEQ assay, TCR CDR3 regions were amplified from genomic DNA by multiplex PCR. For each cell subset, the extracted genomic DNA was distributed evenly across all wells of several immunoSEQ 96-well plates, and each plate served as one replicate. For sorted subsets, around 200 ng genomic DNA, equal to tens of thousands of T cell genomes, was loaded into each replicate PCR. Purified libraries were quantified with a Qubit 3.0 fluorometer, sized on a Bioanalyzer 2100, and re-quantified with the KAPA Library Quantification kit. Every immunoSEQ 96-well plate was sequenced on a dedicated single-read 150-cycle Illumina NextSeq 550 flow cell. In the authors' own workflow: Because the immunoSEQ output held only junctional sequences and lacked quality scores, the filtering could not match the filtering applied to full-length reads. To assign V/J genes and CDR3, sequences were annotated using PyIR, a Python wrapper for IgBLAST v1.9, with IMGT germline references. Reads were removed for weak V/J assignments (E-value above 1e-6), missing CDR3, stop codons, out-of-frame junctions, or ambiguous translated residues. A V3J clonotype was defined by an identical inferred V gene, J gene, and CDR3 amino acid sequence. The percentage overlap between two repertoires was calculated by dividing the number of shared unique clonotypes by the size of the smaller repertoire. Repertoire richness was assessed with RTK rarefaction, the Chao1 estimator, and Recon v2.1 estimates of unobserved clonotypes. OLGA was used to compute generation probabilities for all TCRbeta clonotypes that the gDNA method yielded from a handful of donors. TCRdb's version of the immuneACCESS table is confined to in-frame rearrangements and falls short of the full clone set. An unresolved V gene accounts for under half of the shortfall where checked; the remainder is of unknown origin. That table furnishes V, J and clone size, whereas the DNA furnished D and trimming. This sample has about 2,200,000 clones in its table, and about 93% of those were observed once. The top ten constitute over 1.5% of the sample.

The chain uses TRBV27 and TRBJ1-5, and TRBD1 matches 9 of the central bases. The sample consisted of naive CD8+ T cells from PBMCs. Explained via the paper, the cell subset or site label denotes: CD45RA+CCR7+. This receptor was obtained from a man younger than 30 in good health. Some clones in this sample may be carry-over from other donors' samples. The CDR3 corresponds to CASSSTGGYQPQHF. DNA sequence: TGTGCCAGCAGTTCGACAGGGGGGTATCAGCCCCAGCATTTT.